Given below is one TCR beta chain in context. Adults between roughly 18 and 95 years of age took part from under 30 US areas. Donors were grouped by their self-reported clinical history. The data are from a study of blood T cell repertoires in COVID-19. Overall study context: Some COVID-19 samples were acute and others convalescent; all came from the United States, Italy and Spain.

Original analysis: How many nucleated cells were present was estimated from reference gene primer amplification. Some clones are missing from TCRdb's copy, which holds only in-frame ones; the method was immunoSEQ multiplex PCR. V and J calls and clone size are copied from that table; D and trimming were computed from the DNA. Of a few hundred thousand clones in the sample, 85% to 90% were seen once. The CDR3 sequence is 14 residues long. CDR1 and CDR2 from the germline V gene are GTSNPN and SVGIG (reference sequence). With 5 bases removed from V and 3 bases from J, the gap between germline ends came to 13 bases.

This receptor was identified in a woman aged 25 to 39 who had recovered from COVID-19. V gene TRBV30 combines with J gene TRBJ2-2, with D perhaps matching TRBD2 (6 bases). Input material: PBMCs or T cells enriched from blood (not recorded which). This CDR3 reads CAWGRGLDTGELFF. CDR3 nucleotides: TGTGCCTGGGGGCGGGGTTTGGACACCGGGGAGCTGTTTTTT.